This T cell receptor beta chain was observed in a study of T cells in narcolepsy. Study at large: Enrolled donors included narcolepsy type 1 or type 2 patients and healthy controls.

Data came from immunoSEQ multiplex PCR; TCRdb stores just in-frame clones and leaves some out. The repertoire includes approximately 30,000 clones, roughly 86% of them detected once, and 1.1% sits in the top ten. Findings and caveats of the study: HCRT-specific and TRIB2-specific autoreactive clonotypes appeared among same-patient CSF and blood CD4+ clonotypes.

As for this clone: Its antigen is not identified.

Sequencing input: CD45RA- memory CD4+ T cells from PBMCs. The receptor was derived from a human donor with narcolepsy.

This CDR3 is CATGRLENTGELFF. DNA of the CDR3: TGTGCCACCGGGAGGCTAGAGAACACCGGGGAGCTGTTTTTT. V gene TRBV27 combines with J gene TRBJ2-2; 7 bases are a match to TRBD2. CDR3 length: 14 amino acids. V lost 10 bases to trimming and J lost 1 base; unmatched junction nucleotides: 6. Germline V gene data show CDR1 as MNHEY and CDR2 as SMNVEV (reference sequence).